The rows below give T cell receptor beta chains drawn from one sample of a study of blood T cells in healthy people across ages. TCRdb re-called the 5' RACE reads with MiXCR, one entry per CDR3 protein. The sample gives roughly 1,500,000 distinct CDR3 sequences, roughly 32% of which show up once; approximately 10% is in the top ten. The specimen was blood. Source of these receptors: a woman younger than 45 in good health. CDR3s include the opening cysteine and the closing phenylalanine or tryptophan. D genes are given only for firm matches. Clone size, where shown, is once, few, many, or a class for clones that have expanded.

D gene,J gene,clone size,V gene,CDR3 DNA,CDR3 protein
.,TRBJ2-1,few,TRBV6-5,TGTGCCAGCAGTCGCCTGGAGAGGGGAATTGGTAATGAGCAGTTCTTC,CASSRLERGIGNEQFF
TRBD1,TRBJ2-7,few,TRBV15,TGTGCCACCAGCAGAGCGAGGACAGGGGACTACGAGCAGTACTTC,CATSRARTGDYEQYF
.,TRBJ1-1,.,TRBV28,TGTGCCAGCAGCAAGGGGCAGAAAAGGTCGAACACTGAAGCTTTCTTT,CASSKGQKRSNTEAFF
.,TRBJ2-2,.,TRBV7-7,TGTGCCAGCAGCTTAGTCCGGGTTTCGAACACCGGGGAGCTGTTTTTT,CASSLVRVSNTGELFF
.,TRBJ2-1,.,TRBV20-1,TGCAGTGCCGGGGATAATCGGCCGGTCGATGAGCAGTTCTTC,CSAGDNRPVDEQFF
.,TRBJ1-1,.,TRBV6-5,TGTGCCAGCAGACCCGGGACAAACACTGAAGCTTTCTTT,CASRPGTNTEAFF
.,TRBJ2-6,many,TRBV10-3,TGTGCCATCAGTGAGTCGGGGGCTGGGGCCAACGTCCTGACTTTC,CAISESGAGANVLTF
TRBD1,TRBJ2-1,.,TRBV28,TGTGCCAGCAGTCCCGGGGACAGCCAAGAGACCCAGTTCTTC,CASSPGDSQETQFF
TRBD2,TRBJ2-1,.,TRBV4-1,TGCGCCAGCAGCCAAGATTGTGGGGGAGGGCACAATGAGCAGTTCTTC,CASSQDCGGGHNEQFF
.,TRBJ1-1,few,TRBV20-1,TGCAGTGCTAGAGTAAGCGACTTCATGAACACTGAAGCTTTCTTT,CSARVSDFMNTEAFF
.,TRBJ1-3,.,TRBV29-1,TGCAGCGTTGAGCGGCGTACCTCTGGAAACACCATATATTTT,CSVERRTSGNTIYF